What follows are 23 T cell receptor beta chains derived from one specimen sequenced in a study of cytomegalovirus exposure and HLA in healthy donors (dated by TCRdb to 2016 to 2017). Library generation was performed with the immunoSEQ multiplex PCR assay. For the multiplex PCR, a mixture combining 60 forward primers for TCR Vbeta segments and 13 reverse primers for TCR Jbeta segments was used. Entries here come from immuneACCESS through TCRdb and include only in-frame sequences with V and J called. Some clones fail to appear in such tables; in the studies checked, an unresolved V gene covers under half of the shortfall, and the cause of the remainder is unknown. This sample's table lists tens of thousands of clones. The top ten clonotypes cover 15% of the sample. Sequencing used PBMCs. All receptors derive from a man in his fifties or sixties in good health and CMV-seropositive.

This chain links TRBV25-1 with TRBJ1-2; the match to TRBD1 covers 8 bases. Trimming took 2 bases from V and 6 from J; bases not matched to a gene: 11. This CDR3 contains 16 residues. CDR1 and CDR2 from the germline V gene are MGHDK and SYGVNS. The CDR3 coding sequence is TGTGCCAGCAGTGAACCCGACAGGGGAGGAAAGGATGGCTACACCTTC. The encoded protein is CASSEPDRGGKDGYTF.

The genes are TRBV9 and TRBJ2-7; 7 nucleotides match TRBD1. The CDR3 sequence is 14 residues long. Germline V gives CDR1 SGDLS, CDR2 YYNGEE. With V trimmed by 2 bases and J by 5 bases, 7 bases remained unmatched. The CDR3 here is CASSVRDRRHEQYF. The CDR3 DNA reads as TGTGCCAGCAGCGTCCGGGACAGAAGGCACGAGCAGTACTTC. Full variable domain (rest looked up from reference TRBV9 and TRBJ2-7): DSGVTQTPKHLITATGQRVTLRCSPRSGDLSVYWYQQSLDQGLQFLIQYYNGEERAKGNILERFSAQQFPDLHSELNLSSLELGDSALYFCASSVRDRRHEQYFGPGTRLTVT.

The CDR3 sequence: CASSPVYSSQETQYF. The CDR3 nucleotides are TGTGCCAGCTCACCGGTCTATAGCAGTCAAGAGACCCAGTACTTC. This rearrangement joins TRBV18 to TRBJ2-5; no clear D. The CDR3 extends over 15 amino acids. V was shortened by 3 bases and J by 2 bases, with 13 bases between the two germline ends. CDR1 is KGHSH, CDR2 LQKENI, per germline.

The chain carries TRBV7-6 and TRBJ2-1; 9 bases map to TRBD2. CDR1 is SGHVS, CDR2 FNYEAQ, per germline. The CDR3 runs 15 residues. The V gene end was trimmed by 2 bases and the J gene end by 2 bases; junction bases not matched to a gene: 1. This CDR3 is CASSLLAGTYNEQFF. CDR3 coding DNA: TGTGCCAGCAGCTTACTAGCGGGAACCTACAATGAGCAGTTCTTC.

CDR3 nucleotides: TGTGCCAGCTCACCAAAGGGGTACGACACTGAAGCTTTCTTT. Translated: CASSPKGYDTEAFF. This chain joins TRBV18 and TRBJ1-1; possibly TRBD1 for D (5 bases). CDR1 is KGHSH and CDR2 is LQKENI in the germline V gene. V gave up 2 bases and J gave up 3 bases, with 10 bases separating them. The CDR3 runs 14 residues.

The rearrangement uses TRBV7-9 and TRBJ2-7, with 7 bases fitting TRBD1. This CDR3 spans 15 amino acids. Unmatched junction bases numbered 6, after V lost 4 bases and J lost 0 bases. Per germline, CDR1 SEHNR and CDR2 FQNEAQ (reference sequence). CDR3 in DNA: TGTGCCAGCAGCTCTGGACAGGCTAGCTCCTACGAGCAGTACTTC. Translated, it gives CASSSGQASSYEQYF.

The CDR3 DNA is TGCAGCGCCGGGAGACAGAACACTGAAGCTTTCTTT. It translates to CSAGRQNTEAFF. The rearrangement links TRBV29-1 to TRBJ1-1; no reliable D call. V was cut by 7 bases and J by 1 base, with 10 bases left in between. The CDR3 covers 12 residues. The V gene's germline CDR1 is SQVTM and CDR2 ANQGSEA.

This chain joins TRBV11-2 and TRBJ1-2; D is unclear. Per germline, CDR1 SGHAT and CDR2 FQNNGV. CDR3 size: 12 residues. The V end lost 0 bases, the J end lost 4 bases, and 3 bases lay between the germline ends. The CDR3 sequence is CASSLDGYGYTF. DNA for the CDR3: TGTGCCAGCAGCTTAGACGGCTATGGCTACACCTTC.

The chain is built from TRBV6-5 and TRBJ2-7, with D unclear. This CDR3 region has 14 residues. V shed 8 bases and J shed 5 bases, with 19 bases lying between them. The germline CDR1 and CDR2 sequences are MNHEY and SVGAGI. CDR3 nucleotide sequence: TGTGCCAGCTCCCTGACGCCTTTAGCCCACGAGCAGTACTTC. Amino acids: CASSLTPLAHEQYF.

V usage is TRBV2 and J usage is TRBJ2-5; D is unresolved. V lost 3 bases to trimming and J lost 2 bases, with 4 bases between them. The V gene's germline CDR1 is SNHLY and CDR2 FYNNEI. The CDR3 is 12 amino acids. CDR3 DNA: TGTGCCAGCAGTGAGGAGCAAGAGACCCAGTACTTC. Its protein product is CASSEEQETQYF. Full variable domain (outside the CDR3, taken from reference TRBV2 and TRBJ2-5): EPEVTQTPSHQVTQMGQEVILRCVPISNHLYFYWYRQILGQKVEFLVSFYNNEISEKSEIFDDQFSVERPDGSNFTLKIRSTKLEDSAMYFCASSEEQETQYFGPGTRLLVL.

The J gene is TRBJ2-5, the V gene TRBV7-2; D is undetermined. Germline assignment: CDR1 SGHTA and CDR2 FQGNSA. The CDR3 sequence is 19 residues long. V lost 1 base and J lost 1, with 22 bases in between. For the CDR3, the DNA is TGTGCCAGCAGCTTAGTCCCCCTGAATATTGACATCGGCCAAGAGACCCAGTACTTC. It codes for CASSLVPLNIDIGQETQYF.

The chain combines TRBV7-9 with TRBJ1-1; D is possibly TRBD1 (5 bases). The V end lost 2 bases, the J end lost 5 bases, and 15 bases lay between the germline ends. The CDR3 contains 15 residues. Per germline, CDR1 SEHNR and CDR2 FQNEAQ (reference sequence). For the CDR3, the DNA is TGTGCCAGCAGCTTAAGTAGCGGGGGAAGAACTGAAGCTTTCTTT. Protein: CASSLSSGGRTEAFF.

The chain combines TRBV7-9 with TRBJ1-3; 8 nucleotides align to TRBD1. With 5 bases clipped from V and 2 bases from J, the junction kept 11 bases outside the gene matches. Per germline, CDR1 SEHNR and CDR2 FQNEAQ (reference sequence). The CDR3 runs 17 residues. Here the CDR3 DNA reads TGTGCCAGCAGCCCTGGGGACAGGACCACTGCTGGAAACACCATATATTTT. It yields the protein CASSPGDRTTAGNTIYF.

The rearrangement uses TRBV5-1 and TRBJ1-2, with a weak D call TRBD1 (5 bases). The germline V gene has CDR1 SGHRS and CDR2 YFSETQ. This CDR3 contains 14 residues. V lost 0 bases, J lost 3 bases, and 9 bases lay in between. The CDR3 sequence: CASSLAQGDYGYTF. The CDR3 bases are TGCGCCAGCAGCTTGGCCCAAGGGGACTATGGCTACACCTTC.

The chain uses TRBV29-1 and TRBJ1-1; D gene ambiguous. The CDR3 extends over 12 amino acids. The germline gives CDR1 SQVTM, CDR2 ANQGSEA. The V gene lost 3 bases and the J gene lost 8 bases, with 13 bases spanning the gap. CDR3 in amino acids: CSVDGSRTEAFF. Here the CDR3 DNA reads TGCAGCGTTGACGGGTCCCGCACCGAAGCTTTCTTT.

The V gene is TRBV5-6, the J gene TRBJ2-3; 7 bases agree with TRBD1. The CDR3 runs to 13 residues. The V and J ends lost 4 bases and 6 bases, in that order; junction bases with no gene match: 5. The germline V gene encodes CDR1 SGHDT and CDR2 YYEEEE. The CDR3 region has the DNA TGTGCCAGCAGCAAGACAGGGAGCGATACGCAGTATTTT. The encoded protein is CASSKTGSDTQYF.

The chain is built from TRBV7-9 and TRBJ1-1; no definite D call. V was pared by 7 bases and J by 0 bases, with 3 bases between. Germline CDR1 reads SEHNR; CDR2 reads FQNEAQ (reference sequence). The CDR3 contains 11 residues. In DNA form, the CDR3 reads TGTGCCAGCATCTTGAACACTGAAGCTTTCTTT. Its protein product is CASILNTEAFF.

J is TRBJ1-3 and V is TRBV6-5; tentatively, D is TRBD1 (5 bases). There are 15 residues in the CDR3. The V end was cut by 5 bases, the J end by 5 bases, with 16 bases between. Germline V gene sequence: CDR1 MNHEY, CDR2 SVGAGI. The CDR3 DNA is TGTGCCAGCAGTCAAGGGCCGACAGTGCGAAACACCATATATTTT. Its protein is CASSQGPTVRNTIYF.

The chain has TRBV14 and TRBJ1-1, with 9 bases matching TRBD1. V lost 4 bases and J lost 4; bases outside the gene matches: 4. There are 14 residues in the CDR3. Germline V CDR1 and CDR2: SGHDN, FVKESK. CDR3 region: CASSLLTGGTEAFF. DNA for the CDR3: TGTGCCAGCAGCCTTTTGACAGGGGGCACTGAAGCTTTCTTT.

This chain uses TRBV30 with TRBJ1-1; possibly TRBD1 for D (6 bases). The CDR3 is 12 amino acids. Germline CDR1 and CDR2: GTSNPN and SVGIG (reference sequence). V was clipped by 3 bases and J by 6 bases, with 11 bases between them. CDR3 sequence (DNA): TGTGCCTGGAGAGGGGGGGGTGCTGAAGCTTTCTTT. It translates to CAWRGGGAEAFF.

The chain couples TRBV7-2 to TRBJ1-1; D is ambiguous. Germline V gene lookup returns CDR1 SGHTA and CDR2 FQGNSA. The CDR3 contains 13 residues. V was pared by 8 bases and J by 0 bases, with 10 bases between. The CDR3 loop is CASSGGMNTEAFF. The CDR3 DNA is TGTGCCAGCTCGGGAGGAATGAACACTGAAGCTTTCTTT. The full variable domain, in which reference TRBV7-2 and TRBJ1-1 provide the parts outside the CDR3, is GAGVSQSPSNKVTEKGKDVELRCDPISGHTALYWYRQSLGQGLEFLIYFQGNSAPDKSGLPSDRFSAERTGGSVSTLTIQRTQQEDSAVYLCASSGGMNTEAFFGQGTRLTVV.

This chain connects TRBV11-2 to TRBJ2-2; weak D call: TRBD1 (5 bases). The germline gives CDR1 SGHAT, CDR2 FQNNGV. The CDR3 contains 14 residues. Trimming cost V 0 bases and J 5 bases, with 7 bases left between them. This CDR3 is CASSLDPGTGELFF. CDR3 nucleotides: TGTGCCAGCAGCTTAGATCCAGGGACCGGGGAGCTGTTTTTT. Drawing the rest from reference TRBV11-2 and TRBJ2-2, the complete variable domain is EAGVAQSPRYKIIEKRQSVAFWCNPISGHATLYWYQQILGQGPKLLIQFQNNGVVDDSQLPKDRFSAERLKGVDSTLKIQPAKLEDSAVYLCASSLDPGTGELFFGEGSRLTVL.

The chain recombines TRBV4-3 with TRBJ1-1, with D unclear. CDR1 and CDR2 from the germline V gene are LGHNA and YSLEER. The CDR3 loop spans 16 amino acids. V lost 2 bases, J lost 6 bases, and 19 bases lay in between. The DNA for the CDR3 is TGCGCCAGCAGCCAAACCCCAGCCCAGGTTTTCTCTGAAGCTTTCTTT. Translated: CASSQTPAQVFSEAFF.